The 25 T cell receptor beta chains below all came from one sample that was sequenced in a study of blood T cell repertoires in COVID-19. Assay used: immunoSEQ multiplex PCR; TCRdb lists only in-frame clones, some missing. The sample comprises 400,000 or so clones, about 87% of which are singletons, and about 0.91% rests with the top ten. The sample comprised peripheral blood. These receptors were collected from a man younger than 35 with COVID-19, enrolled during active disease.

The chain has TRBV19 and TRBJ2-5, with D tentatively TRBD1 (5 bases). Germline-derived CDR1 and CDR2 are LNHDA and SQIVND (reference sequence). The CDR3 spans 14 residues. Trimming left V 1 base short and J 2 bases short, with 8 bases between. The chain's CDR3 is CASSIGTLQETQYF. Written as DNA, the CDR3 is TGTGCCAGTAGTATAGGGACATTACAAGAGACCCAGTACTTC.

The genes are TRBV10-3 and TRBJ1-6; D may be TRBD1 (5 bases). The CDR3 covers 13 residues. Germline V gene data show CDR1 as ENHRY and CDR2 as SYGVKD. Between the trimmed V and J ends, which lost 10 bases and 9 bases, there was a span of 16 bases. As DNA, the CDR3 is TGTGCCACCAAGACAGATGTGGGTTCACCCCTCCACTTT. Its protein product is CATKTDVGSPLHF.

This chain links TRBV11-3 with TRBJ2-5; 9 nucleotides agree with TRBD2. The trim removed 3 bases at V and 3 bases at J, leaving 5 bases unmatched. CDR3 length: 15 amino acids. Germline V gene sequence: CDR1 SGHNT, CDR2 YENEEA. The CDR3 here is CASSFGAGGKETQYF. CDR3 nucleotide sequence: TGTGCCAGCAGCTTCGGAGCGGGGGGAAAAGAGACCCAGTACTTC.

The gene calls are TRBV2 and TRBJ1-2; 7 bases agree with TRBD1. V was pared by 6 bases and J by 9 bases, with 1 base of the junction left unmatched. The CDR3 consists of 10 residues. The germline V gene has CDR1 SNHLY and CDR2 FYNNEI. CDR3 in amino acids: CASRDRSYTF. CDR3 DNA sequence: TGTGCCAGCAGGGACAGGAGCTACACCTTC.

The chain employs TRBV11-3 and TRBJ2-7; possible D gene TRBD1, 7 bases. The CDR3 runs 17 residues. Trimming stripped 0 bases from V and 3 bases from J, with 18 bases between. Germline values: CDR1 SGHNT, CDR2 YENEEA. The chain's CDR3 is CASSLDTATGTVYEQYF. The CDR3 DNA reads as TGTGCCAGCAGCTTAGATACAGCGACAGGGACTGTCTACGAGCAGTACTTC.

The chain couples TRBV11-3 to TRBJ2-1, with a weak D call TRBD2 (6 bases). From germline, CDR1 is SGHNT and CDR2 YENEEA. The CDR3 totals 13 residues. Trimming shortened V by 2 bases and J by 8 bases, and 10 bases separated the two germline ends. CDR3 protein: CASSLFWGDEQFF. For the CDR3, the DNA is TGTGCCAGCAGCTTATTTTGGGGGGATGAGCAGTTCTTC.

The chain employs TRBV3-1 (or the pseudogene TRBV3-2) and TRBJ2-3; maybe TRBD2 (5 bases). V lost 1 base and J 7 bases, leaving 15 bases between the germline ends. The CDR3 has 15 amino acids. The germline V gene encodes CDR1 LGHDT and CDR2 YNNKEL (reference sequence). CDR3 region: CASSQGSLAPHTQYF. In DNA, the CDR3 is TGTGCCAGCAGCCAAGGTTCGCTAGCCCCTCATACGCAGTATTTT.

The chain has TRBV5-4 and TRBJ2-2; 7 nucleotides agree with TRBD1. The trim removed 2 bases at V and 4 bases at J, leaving 5 bases unmatched. Germline V CDR1 and CDR2: SGHNT, YYREEE (reference sequence). The CDR3 is made up of 15 amino acids. In nucleotides, the CDR3 is TGTGCCAGCAGCTTACGGACAGGTCCCACCGGGGAGCTGTTTTTT. It codes for CASSLRTGPTGELFF.

This sequence joins TRBV28 and TRBJ1-4, with 8 bases matching TRBD1. V shed 6 bases and J 3 bases; nucleotides not matched to a gene: 3. The CDR3 has 14 amino acids. Per germline, CDR1 MDHEN and CDR2 SYDVKM. This CDR3 is CASRQTGANEKLFF. In nucleotides, the CDR3 is TGTGCCAGCAGGCAGACAGGGGCTAATGAAAAACTGTTTTTT. The full variable domain, in which reference TRBV28 and TRBJ1-4 provide the parts outside the CDR3, is DVKVTQSSRYLVKRTGEKVFLECVQDMDHENMFWYRQDPGLGLRLIYFSYDVKMKEKGDIPEGYSVSREKKERFSLILESASTNQTSMYLCASRQTGANEKLFFGSGTQLSVL.

The chain uses TRBV7-9 and TRBJ1-1; 7 bases align to TRBD1. The CDR3 length is 14 residues. CDR1 and CDR2 from the germline V gene are SEHNR and FQNEAQ (reference sequence). V shed 4 bases and J 5 bases; nucleotides not matched to a gene: 7. This chain's CDR3 is CASSSRQGGTEAFF. CDR3 DNA sequence: TGTGCCAGCAGCTCTCGACAGGGAGGAACTGAAGCTTTCTTT.

The chain joins TRBV27 to TRBJ2-7; 10 positions agree with TRBD2. The J segment lost 0 bases and the V segment lost 7 bases, leaving 3 bases of the junction unmatched. CDR1 is MNHEY, CDR2 SMNVEV, per germline (reference sequence). This CDR3 spans 14 amino acids. The CDR3 is CASKIAGGSYEQYF. The CDR3 DNA reads TGTGCCAGCAAAATAGCGGGAGGCTCCTACGAGCAGTACTTC.

The genes are TRBV19 and TRBJ1-1; 7 bases align to TRBD1. V lost 3 bases and J lost 8; bases outside the gene matches: 15. The CDR3 totals 16 residues. CDR1 is LNHDA and CDR2 is SQIVND in the germline V gene (reference sequence). CDR3 bases: TGTGCCAGTAGTATGATAACAGGGGCTTTATCTACAGAAGCTTTCTTT. It codes for CASSMITGALSTEAFF.

The rearrangement joins TRBV19 to TRBJ2-7; TRBD1 is a possible D gene (5 bases). There are 12 residues in the CDR3. The V end was cut by 10 bases, the J end by 2 bases, with 12 bases between. Germline CDR1 and CDR2: LNHDA and SQIVND (reference sequence). The CDR3 sequence: CATARVPYEQYF. In DNA, the CDR3 is TGTGCCACCGCCAGGGTCCCCTACGAGCAGTACTTC.

The chain is built from TRBV14 and TRBJ2-1, with 8 positions matching TRBD2. The CDR3 is made up of 20 amino acids. The J segment lost 0 bases and the V segment lost 1 base, leaving 14 bases of the junction unmatched. Germline values: CDR1 SGHDN, CDR2 FVKESK. The CDR3 here is CASSQAREREPWSSYNEQFF. CDR3 DNA: TGTGCCAGCAGCCAAGCGAGGGAGCGGGAGCCCTGGAGCTCCTACAATGAGCAGTTCTTC. The whole variable domain, filled in from reference TRBV14 and TRBJ2-1, reads EAGVTQFPSHSVIEKGQTVTLRCDPISGHDNLYWYRRVMGKEIKFLLHFVKESKQDESGMPNNRFLAERTGGTYSTLKVQPAELEDSGVYFCASSQAREREPWSSYNEQFFGPGTRLTVL.

The V and J genes are TRBV11-2 and TRBJ2-2; no firm D call. CDR3 length equals 15 residues. Germline V gene lookup returns CDR1 SGHAT and CDR2 FQNNGV. The V end was cut by 1 base, the J end by 2 bases, with 8 bases between. The CDR3: CASSLVRLNTGELFF. Here the CDR3 DNA reads TGTGCCAGCAGCTTAGTCAGGTTAAACACCGGGGAGCTGTTTTTT.

The chain joins TRBV9 to TRBJ2-3; D is unclear. This CDR3 has 14 amino acids. Germline CDR1 is SGDLS and CDR2 is YYNGEE. Trimming stripped 1 base from V and 6 bases from J, with 12 bases between. Written as DNA, the CDR3 is TGTGCCAGCAGCGTAAAGGTCGCGCGGGATACGCAGTATTTT. Residues: CASSVKVARDTQYF.

This clone has just a few counts. The CDR3 bases are TGTGCCAGCAGCCAAAAGAGGGGGGGGCGAGGCACCGGGGAGCTGTTTTTT. It yields the protein CASSQKRGGRGTGELFF. The chain is built from TRBV6-2 or TRBV6-3 and TRBJ2-2; a weak D match, TRBD2 (7 bases). This CDR3 is built from 17 residues. Between the trimmed V and J ends, which lost 6 bases and 4 bases, there was a span of 21 bases. In germline, CDR1 is MNHEY, CDR2 SVGEGT.

The rearrangement joins TRBV6-5 to TRBJ2-7, with D possibly matching TRBD2 (5 bases). Trimming removed 2 bases at V and 5 bases at J, with 10 bases between. This CDR3 contains 13 residues. Germline values: CDR1 MNHEY, CDR2 SVGAGI. The CDR3: CASSYEGGNEQYF. Here the CDR3 DNA reads TGTGCCAGCAGTTACGAGGGTGGGAACGAGCAGTACTTC.

V is TRBV2 and J is TRBJ2-7, with a weak D call TRBD1 (6 bases). The length of the CDR3 is 15 residues. With 1 base removed from V and 2 bases from J, the gap between germline ends came to 12 bases. Germline V gives CDR1 SNHLY, CDR2 FYNNEI. Here the CDR3 reads CASSEGGTITYEQYF. The CDR3 nucleotides are TGTGCCAGCAGTGAAGGTGGGACAATTACCTACGAGCAGTACTTC.

This clone has just one count. The V call is TRBV7-3, the J call TRBJ2-1, with TRBD2 matching over 7 bases. V lost 2 bases, J lost 5 bases, and 0 bases stayed unmatched. This CDR3 comprises 13 residues. Germline CDR1 is SGHTA and CDR2 is FQGTGA. The DNA for the CDR3 is TGTGCCAGCAGCTTAGCGGGAGACAATGAGCAGTTCTTC. Translated: CASSLAGDNEQFF.

The chain's CDR3 is CASSRNSGFTTDTQYF. In DNA, the CDR3 is TGTGCCAGCAGCCGGAATAGCGGATTCACCACAGATACGCAGTATTTT. The chain recombines TRBV14 with TRBJ2-3, with TRBD2 as a possible D gene (6 bases). The germline V gene has CDR1 SGHDN and CDR2 FVKESK. Trimming took 4 bases from V and 2 from J, leaving 16 bases between them. The CDR3 runs 16 residues.

The rearrangement joins TRBV18 to TRBJ2-2; possible D gene TRBD2, 6 bases. CDR3 length: 15 amino acids. Germline V gene lookup returns CDR1 KGHSH and CDR2 LQKENI. Trimming removed 3 bases from V and 3 bases from J, with 11 bases in between. The CDR3 bases are TGTGCCAGCTCACCCTACGGCGGGGACACCGGGGAGCTGTTTTTT. Translated, it gives CASSPYGGDTGELFF.

The chain is built from TRBV3-1 (or the pseudogene TRBV3-2) and TRBJ1-1; 7 nucleotides align to TRBD1. CDR3 length: 18 residues. CDR1 LGHDT and CDR2 YNNKEL come from the germline V gene (reference sequence). Trimming removed 6 bases from V and 0 bases from J; junction bases left unmatched: 16. In nucleotides, the CDR3 is TGTGCCAGCAGGCCTCGACAGGGAACGACCCTGATGAACACTGAAGCTTTCTTT. Translation: CASRPRQGTTLMNTEAFF.

The V gene is TRBV5-1, the J gene TRBJ2-6, with D perhaps matching TRBD2 (6 bases). Germline V gives CDR1 SGHRS, CDR2 YFSETQ. V was clipped by 4 bases and J by 2 bases, with 13 bases between them. The CDR3 runs to 16 residues. The CDR3 region is CASSAHRGTGANVLTF. The CDR3 DNA is TGCGCCAGCAGCGCACATCGGGGGACTGGGGCCAACGTCCTGACTTTC.

Only one count was recorded for this clone. The chain employs TRBV5-4 and TRBJ2-2, with 9 bases identical to TRBD2. The germline CDR1 and CDR2 sequences are SGHNT and YYREEE (reference sequence). V shed 3 bases and J 5 bases; nucleotides not matched to a gene: 8. CDR3 size: 16 residues. CDR3 sequence (DNA): TGTGCCAGCAGCTCGGCGGGAGGGGGTATTACCGGGGAGCTGTTTTTT. Protein: CASSSAGGGITGELFF.